This T cell receptor (beta chain) is drawn from a study of blood T cell repertoires in COVID-19. The overall study: The study drew acute and convalescent COVID-19 samples from the United States, Italy and Spain. PBMCs, B-cell-depleted T cells, or T cells were the source of the cDNA or gDNA that made up the material.

TCRdb's table, derived via immunoSEQ multiplex PCR, lists solely in-frame clones and lacks some. This table has around 160,000 clones, roughly 90% appearing once. Per the germline V gene, CDR1 is SGHTA and CDR2 is FQGNSA. The J segment lost 5 bases and the V segment lost 1 base, leaving 4 bases of the junction unmatched. The length of the CDR3 is 15 residues. Participant ages covered 18 to 89 years across about 22 US areas. A remark on this clone: The same CDR3 can be traced to other DNA sequences in this sample.

The chain couples TRBV7-2 to TRBJ2-1; 8 bases align to TRBD2. Sequencing used PBMCs or T cells enriched from blood (not recorded which). The receptor was isolated from a woman under 40 with acute COVID-19. The CDR3 sequence: CASSLVAGLNNEQFF. CDR3 DNA sequence: TGTGCCAGCAGCTTAGTAGCGGGGTTAAACAATGAGCAGTTCTTC.